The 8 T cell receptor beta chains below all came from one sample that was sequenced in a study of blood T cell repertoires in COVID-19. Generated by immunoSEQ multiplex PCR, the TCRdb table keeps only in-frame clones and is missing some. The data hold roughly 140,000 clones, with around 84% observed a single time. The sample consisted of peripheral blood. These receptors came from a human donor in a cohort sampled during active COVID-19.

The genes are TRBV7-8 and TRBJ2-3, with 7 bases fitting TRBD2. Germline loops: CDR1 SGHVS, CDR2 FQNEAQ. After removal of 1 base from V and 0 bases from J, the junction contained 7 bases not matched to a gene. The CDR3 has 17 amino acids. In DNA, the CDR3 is TGTGCCAGCAGCTTAGTAGCGGGCAGTAAGAGCACAGATACGCAGTATTTT. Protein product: CASSLVAGSKSTDTQYF.

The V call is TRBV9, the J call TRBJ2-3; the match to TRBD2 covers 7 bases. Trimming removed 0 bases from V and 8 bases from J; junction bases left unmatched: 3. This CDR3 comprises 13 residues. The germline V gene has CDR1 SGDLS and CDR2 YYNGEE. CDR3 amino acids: CASSVVSGGTQYF. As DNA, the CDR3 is TGTGCCAGCAGCGTAGTTTCGGGGGGTACGCAGTATTTT.

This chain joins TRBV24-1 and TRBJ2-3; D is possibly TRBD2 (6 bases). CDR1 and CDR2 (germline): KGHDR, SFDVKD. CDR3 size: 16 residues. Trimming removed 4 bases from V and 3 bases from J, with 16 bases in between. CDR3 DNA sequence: TGTGCCACCAGTGACTCGGGACTCCGGAGGACAGATACGCAGTATTTT. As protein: CATSDSGLRRTDTQYF.

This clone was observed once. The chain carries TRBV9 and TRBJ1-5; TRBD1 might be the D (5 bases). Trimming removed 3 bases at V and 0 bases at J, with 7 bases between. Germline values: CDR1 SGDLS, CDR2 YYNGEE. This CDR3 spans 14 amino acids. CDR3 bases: TGTGCCAGCAGCGCGACAGATAGCAATCAGCCCCAGCATTTT. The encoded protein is CASSATDSNQPQHF.

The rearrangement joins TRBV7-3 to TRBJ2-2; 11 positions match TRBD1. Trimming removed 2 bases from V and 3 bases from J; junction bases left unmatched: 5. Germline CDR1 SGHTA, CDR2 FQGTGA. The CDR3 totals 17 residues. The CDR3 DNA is TGTGCCAGCAGCTTAGTTTTGGGACAGGGGGACACCGGGGAGCTGTTTTTT. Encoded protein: CASSLVLGQGDTGELFF.

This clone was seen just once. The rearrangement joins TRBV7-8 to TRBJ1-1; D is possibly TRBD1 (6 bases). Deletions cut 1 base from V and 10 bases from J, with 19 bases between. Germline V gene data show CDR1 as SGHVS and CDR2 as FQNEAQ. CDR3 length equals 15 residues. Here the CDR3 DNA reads TGTGCCAGCAGCTTAGAAACAGTCCAGGGGCGTGTAGCTTTCTTT. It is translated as CASSLETVQGRVAFF.

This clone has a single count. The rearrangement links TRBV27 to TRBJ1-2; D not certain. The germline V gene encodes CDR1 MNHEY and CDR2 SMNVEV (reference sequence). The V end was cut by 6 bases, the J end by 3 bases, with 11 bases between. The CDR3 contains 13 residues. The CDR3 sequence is CASSSTPYYGYTF. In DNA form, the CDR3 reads TGTGCCAGCAGCTCCACACCGTACTATGGCTACACCTTC.

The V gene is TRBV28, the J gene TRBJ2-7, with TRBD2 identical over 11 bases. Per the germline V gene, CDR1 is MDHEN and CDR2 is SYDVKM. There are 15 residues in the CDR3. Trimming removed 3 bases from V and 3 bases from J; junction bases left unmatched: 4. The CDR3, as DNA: TGTGCCAGCAGTTTTAGCGGGAGGGCCCGCTACGAGCAGTACTTC. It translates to CASSFSGRARYEQYF.